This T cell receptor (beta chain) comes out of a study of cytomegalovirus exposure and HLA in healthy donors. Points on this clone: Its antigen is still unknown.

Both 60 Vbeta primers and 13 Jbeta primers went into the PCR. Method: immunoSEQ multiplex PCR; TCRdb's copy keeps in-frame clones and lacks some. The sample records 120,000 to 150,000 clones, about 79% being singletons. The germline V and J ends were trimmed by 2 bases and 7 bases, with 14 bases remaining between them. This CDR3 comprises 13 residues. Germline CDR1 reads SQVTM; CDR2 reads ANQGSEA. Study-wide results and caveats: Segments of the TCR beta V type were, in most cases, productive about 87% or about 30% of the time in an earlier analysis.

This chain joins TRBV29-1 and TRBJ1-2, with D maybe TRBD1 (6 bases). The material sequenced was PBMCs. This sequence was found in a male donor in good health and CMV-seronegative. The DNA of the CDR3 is TGCAGCGTTGAATCAGGGGTGGAATTTGGCTACACCTTC. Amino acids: CSVESGVEFGYTF.